This is a list of T cell receptor beta chains from one sample in a study of regulatory T cells in long-lasting Graves disease. TCRdb re-called the multiplex PCR reads with MiXCR, one entry per CDR3 protein. The data hold about 440,000 distinct CDR3 sequences, with just under 15% observed a single time. The same sample was also used in a study of T cells in Graves' hyperthyroidism and ophthalmopathy.

The sample consisted of peripheral blood mononuclear cells (PBMCs), taken at new diagnosis, from a patient treated with antithyroid drugs. These receptors all stem from a woman in her 30s with Graves disease. Each CDR3 is given with its conserved first and last residue. The order of the fields is J gene, D gene, V gene, clone size, CDR3 protein, CDR3 DNA. The D gene is left open where the match is weak. Clone size, where shown, is once, few, many, or a class for clones that have expanded.

TRBJ2-7 | TRBD2 | TRBV27 | many | CASSLLAGYEQYF | TGTGCCAGCAGTTTACTAGCGGGATACGAGCAGTACTTC
TRBJ2-1 | - | TRBV5-1 | few | CASSLASLNEQFF | TGCGCCAGCAGCTTGGCCAGTCTCAATGAGCAGTTCTTC
TRBJ1-2 | - | TRBV6-1 | few | CASREGLGAVALAYYGYTF | TGTGCCAGCAGGGAAGGCCTAGGAGCCGTAGCCCTAGCCTACTATGGCTACACCTTC
TRBJ2-5 | - | TRBV13 | few | CASSSSGLQETQYF | TGTGCCAGCAGCTCGTCAGGGCTCCAAGAGACCCAGTACTTC
TRBJ2-7 | - | TRBV4-1 | few | CASSPGEYEQYF | TGCGCCAGCAGCCCGGGGGAATACGAGCAGTACTTC
TRBJ1-1 | - | TRBV19 | many | CASSGGTVNTEAFF | TGTGCCAGTAGTGGCGGAACGGTGAACACTGAAGCTTTCTTT
TRBJ2-2 | - | TRBV7-3 | many | CASSLLVLANTGELFF | TGTGCCAGCAGCTTACTCGTCCTAGCGAACACCGGGGAGCTGTTTTTT
TRBJ2-1 | - | TRBV20-1 | many | CSAILQGSEQFF | TGCAGTGCTATTCTACAGGGTAGTGAGCAGTTCTTC
TRBJ1-5 | TRBD1 | TRBV20-1 | - | CSAPYRGLSNQPQHF | TGCAGTGCCCCATACAGGGGGCTCAGCAATCAGCCCCAGCATTTT
TRBJ2-3 | - | TRBV12-5 | many | CASGPRAGTTDTQYF | TGTGCTAGTGGGCCCCGGGCAGGGACCACAGATACGCAGTATTTT
TRBJ1-1 | - | TRBV9 | few | CASSVGTDTEAFF | TGTGCCAGCAGCGTAGGGACAGACACTGAAGCTTTCTTT
TRBJ2-7 | TRBD1 | TRBV6-2/TRBV6-3 | - | CASARDRASYEQYF | TGTGCCAGCGCCCGGGACAGGGCCTCCTACGAGCAGTACTTC
TRBJ2-1 | - | TRBV6-2/TRBV6-3 | many | CASSWGEGVTYNEQFF | TGTGCCAGCAGTTGGGGGGAGGGGGTCACCTACAATGAGCAGTTCTTC
TRBJ2-5 | TRBD2 | TRBV12-3/TRBV12-4 | many | CASSLRLADVRTQYF | TGTGCCAGCAGTCTGCGACTAGCGGATGTGAGAACCCAGTACTTC
TRBJ2-1 | TRBD2 | TRBV7-9 | many | CASTPLASGHNEQFF | TGTGCCAGCACCCCTTTGGCTAGCGGACACAATGAGCAGTTCTTC
TRBJ1-1 | - | TRBV15 | - | CATQGQFNTEAFF | TGTGCCACCCAAGGGCAATTCAACACTGAAGCTTTCTTT
TRBJ1-6 | - | TRBV3-1 | few | CASSQRGLGDSPLHF | TGTGCCAGCAGCCAAAGGGGCCTAGGTGATTCACCCCTCCACTTT
TRBJ2-2 | TRBD2 | TRBV28 | many | CASSAGGANTGELFF | TGTGCCAGCAGTGCGGGAGGGGCGAACACCGGGGAGCTGTTTTTT
TRBJ1-2 | TRBD1 | TRBV27 | many | CASSAAGTGYGYTF | TGTGCCAGCAGTGCCGCCGGGACAGGGTATGGCTACACCTTC
TRBJ2-1 | - | TRBV6-1 | - | CASSETQGPHNEQFF | TGTGCCAGCAGTGAAACCCAAGGCCCACACAATGAGCAGTTCTTC
TRBJ1-1 | TRBD1 | TRBV6-2/TRBV6-3 | many | CASSYTPQGATEAFF | TGTGCCAGCAGTTACACGCCCCAGGGGGCAACTGAAGCTTTCTTT
TRBJ1-6 | - | TRBV2 | - | CASNRRSNSPLHF | TGTGCCAGCAATCGGCGGAGTAATTCACCCCTCCACTTT
TRBJ1-1 | - | TRBV4-1 | - | CASSQEYRQNTEAFF | TGCGCCAGCAGCCAAGAGTATAGACAGAACACTGAAGCTTTCTTT
TRBJ1-1 | TRBD1 | TRBV3-1 | few | CASSQSDRGPMNTEAFF | TGTGCCAGCAGCCAAAGTGACAGGGGCCCTATGAACACTGAAGCTTTCTTT
TRBJ2-5 | TRBD2 | TRBV11-2 | many | CASSLLAGGGETQYF | TGTGCCAGCAGCTTACTGGCGGGGGGAGGGGAGACCCAGTACTTC
TRBJ1-2 | - | TRBV7-3 | - | CASSLGDHYGYTF | TGTGCCAGCAGCTTAGGGGACCACTATGGCTACACCTTC
TRBJ1-2 | TRBD1 | TRBV7-9 | - | CASLGGQGYGYTF | TGTGCCAGCCTCGGGGGACAGGGGTATGGCTACACCTTC
TRBJ2-7 | - | TRBV11-1 | many | CASSLALSGYEQYF | TGTGCCAGCAGCTTAGCGCTTTCCGGCTACGAGCAGTACTTC
TRBJ2-7 | - | TRBV5-1 | many | CASSLESYEQYF | TGCGCCAGCAGCTTGGAGTCCTACGAGCAGTACTTC
TRBJ1-1 | - | TRBV5-8 | many | CASSLVPVEAFF | TGTGCCAGCAGCTTGGTGCCAGTGGAAGCTTTCTTT
TRBJ1-3 | - | TRBV2 | many | CASSGQSSGNTIYF | TGTGCCAGCAGTGGGCAGAGCTCTGGAAACACCATATATTTT
TRBJ1-1 | - | TRBV19 | - | CASSVGLLNTEAFF | TGTGCCAGTAGTGTGGGACTCTTGAACACTGAAGCTTTCTTT
TRBJ2-3 | - | TRBV4-1 | - | CASSQEGQSTDTQYF | TGCGCCAGCAGCCAAGAAGGCCAGAGCACAGATACGCAGTATTTT
TRBJ1-4 | TRBD1 | TRBV6-1 | - | CASSKDRGREKLFF | TGTGCCAGCAGTAAAGACAGGGGTCGGGAAAAACTGTTTTTT
TRBJ2-2 | TRBD1 | TRBV27 | - | CASSLRQGTLADTGELFF | TGTGCCAGCAGTTTACGACAGGGGACATTAGCGGACACCGGGGAGCTGTTTTTT
TRBJ2-3 | TRBD2 | TRBV29-1 | many | CSVATRLAGGTDTQYF | TGCAGCGTTGCAACGAGACTAGCGGGAGGCACAGATACGCAGTATTTT
TRBJ2-1 | TRBD2 | TRBV12-3/TRBV12-4 | many | CASSLVASGSTQFF | TGTGCCAGCAGTTTAGTGGCTAGCGGGTCGACGCAGTTCTTC
TRBJ2-1 | - | TRBV5-1 | many | CASTIYGAINEQFF | TGCGCCAGCACCATCTACGGGGCGATCAATGAGCAGTTCTTC
TRBJ2-7 | TRBD1 | TRBV20-1 | many | CMGQGRTYEQYF | TGCATGGGACAGGGGAGGACCTACGAGCAGTACTTC
TRBJ2-5 | - | TRBV11-2 | many | CASSSGARVGETQYF | TGTGCCAGCAGCTCGGGGGCTAGGGTAGGGGAGACCCAGTACTTC
TRBJ2-3 | TRBD2 | TRBV5-6 | few | CASSRGTSGSSAAQYF | TGTGCCAGCAGCCGAGGGACTAGCGGGAGCTCCGCGGCGCAGTATTTT
TRBJ2-7 | TRBD2 | TRBV6-5 | - | CASSYWASGSSYEQYF | TGTGCCAGCAGTTACTGGGCTAGCGGGAGCTCCTACGAGCAGTACTTC
TRBJ2-7 | TRBD1 | TRBV13 | many | CASSSGTGVWGEQYF | TGTGCCAGCAGCTCGGGGACAGGGGTCTGGGGCGAGCAGTACTTC
TRBJ2-7 | TRBD1 | TRBV14 | many | CASSLWTGGDEQYF | TGTGCCAGCAGCCTTTGGACAGGGGGCGACGAGCAGTACTTC
TRBJ2-1 | - | TRBV2 | many | CAGHRAYEQFF | TGTGCCGGGCACAGGGCTTATGAGCAGTTCTTC
TRBJ2-1 | - | TRBV20-1 | many | CSARERSSYNEQFF | TGCAGTGCTAGAGAACGAAGCTCCTACAATGAGCAGTTCTTC
TRBJ2-5 | TRBD2 | TRBV20-1 | many | CSAAGLAGDGETQYF | TGCAGTGCTGCGGGACTAGCGGGAGACGGGGAGACCCAGTACTTC
TRBJ2-7 | TRBD2 | TRBV20-1 | - | CSARESGGPYEQYF | TGCAGTGCTAGAGAAAGCGGGGGACCCTACGAGCAGTACTTC
TRBJ1-3 | - | TRBV14 | - | CASSPRKVFSGNTIYF | TGTGCCAGCAGCCCCAGGAAGGTCTTTTCTGGAAACACCATATATTTT
TRBJ1-6 | - | TRBV20-1 | many | CSARESRSSYNSPLHF | TGCAGTGCTAGAGAGTCGCGTAGCTCCTATAATTCACCCCTCCACTTT
TRBJ2-1 | - | TRBV29-1 | few | CSVVGLARGYNEQFF | TGCAGCGTTGTAGGGCTAGCGAGAGGGTACAATGAGCAGTTCTTC
TRBJ1-1 | - | TRBV16 | many | CASSESGDTEAFF | TGTGCCAGCAGCGAGAGTGGAGACACTGAAGCTTTCTTT
TRBJ2-7 | TRBD1 | TRBV27 | few | CASSFHGTGGLEQYF | TGTGCCAGCAGTTTCCACGGGACAGGGGGTCTCGAGCAGTACTTC
TRBJ2-1 | TRBD2 | TRBV2 | - | CASSPSGRVNNEQFF | TGTGCCAGCAGCCCGAGCGGGAGGGTAAACAATGAGCAGTTCTTC
TRBJ2-1 | TRBD2 | TRBV6-1 | many | CASTRRTSGSGNEQFF | TGTGCCAGCACTAGGCGGACTAGCGGGAGTGGCAATGAGCAGTTCTTC
TRBJ1-5 | TRBD1 | TRBV18 | - | CASSPPGMGQGSNQPQHF | TGTGCCAGCTCACCACCCGGGATGGGACAGGGTAGCAATCAGCCCCAGCATTTT
TRBJ1-1 | - | TRBV27 | - | CASSLFGSGVNTEAFF | TGTGCCAGCAGTTTATTCGGGTCGGGCGTGAACACTGAAGCTTTCTTT
TRBJ1-2 | - | TRBV7-6 | many | CASSPMDPQNGYTF | TGTGCCAGCAGCCCGATGGACCCCCAGAATGGCTACACCTTC
TRBJ1-2 | TRBD1 | TRBV9 | once | CASRNQGAYGYTF | TGTGCCAGCAGAAACCAGGGGGCTTATGGCTACACCTTC
TRBJ2-3 | - | TRBV28 | many | CASSSPHTDTQYF | TGTGCCAGCAGCTCCCCCCACACAGATACGCAGTATTTT